The entry below gives a single T cell receptor beta chain sequence along with its context. Its antigen is unknown. The record originates from a study of cytomegalovirus exposure and HLA in healthy donors. Looking at the study overall: Previous work identified 90 million to 130 million unique TCR beta sequences from around 200 million T cells. Study-wide findings and caveats: Versus the roughly 690-donor mean, an Asian-associated ancestry cluster reportedly showed fewer N-insertions in a later analysis.

This CDR3 has 13 amino acids. Germline V lookup: CDR1 SEHNR, CDR2 FQNEAQ (reference sequence). Researchers ran the PCR with 60 Vbeta and 13 Jbeta primers. The data were produced by immunoSEQ multiplex PCR, yet TCRdb's version contains in-frame clones alone and is incomplete. This repertoire shows 150,000 to 200,000 clones, 83% found once; its top ten account for roughly 4.5%. The chain employs TRBV7-9 and TRBJ2-5, with D maybe TRBD2 (6 bases). The end of the DNA aligns better with TRBJ2-7, so the J call may be wrong. Specimen: PBMCs. The source is a man in his fifties in good health and CMV-seropositive. CDR3 DNA: TGTGCCAGCTACTCGTGGGGGGTTGACGAGCAGTACTTC. Translation gives CASYSWGVDEQYF.